The 27 T cell receptor beta chains reported below all come from one sample, sequenced in a study of T cell clones after liver transplantation. Generated by immunoSEQ multiplex PCR, the TCRdb table keeps only in-frame clones and is missing some. Of about 120,000 clones listed, about nine tenths were seen once; the top ten hold around 0.86%. The specimen was CD4+ T cells from blood, collected 12 months after liver transplant. All receptors come from a human patient who received a liver transplant. Some T cells may trace back to the graft donor.

This clone was seen a single time. The genes are TRBV30 and TRBJ1-6; D gene ambiguous. V shed 1 base and J shed 8 bases, with 12 bases lying between them. The CDR3 has 14 residues. The germline V gene encodes CDR1 GTSNPN and CDR2 SVGIG (reference sequence). The CDR3 bases are TGTGCCTGGAGTGCTGGCCGGAACGATTCACCCCTCCACTTT. This codes for CAWSAGRNDSPLHF.

This clone has only one observation. The J gene is TRBJ2-7, the V gene TRBV14; a possible D gene is TRBD1 (6 bases). Trimming removed 4 bases at V and 6 bases at J, with 13 bases between. This CDR3 spans 13 amino acids. CDR1 is SGHDN and CDR2 is FVKESK in the germline V gene. CDR3 DNA sequence: TGTGCCAGCAGCCTACGACAGGTGGCCGAGCAGTACTTC. Amino acids: CASSLRQVAEQYF.

The chain carries TRBV5-1 and TRBJ1-5, with 7 nucleotides matching TRBD1. J gave up 6 bases and V 3 bases, and 6 bases lay outside the gene matches. CDR1 SGHRS and CDR2 YFSETQ come from the germline V gene. The CDR3 is 14 residues long. The CDR3 region has the DNA TGCGCCAGCAGCTCGGGGACAGATACTCAGCCCCAGCATTTT. It is translated as CASSSGTDTQPQHF. Full variable domain (rest looked up from reference TRBV5-1 and TRBJ1-5): KAGVTQTPRYLIKTRGQQVTLSCSPISGHRSVSWYQQTPGQGLQFLFEYFSETQRNKGNFPGRFSGRQFSNSRSEMNVSTLELGDSALYLCASSSGTDTQPQHFGDGTRLSIL.

This chain links TRBV12-5 with TRBJ2-2, with TRBD2 as a possible D gene (5 bases). Germline CDR1 and CDR2: LGHNT and FRNRAP. V was pared by 4 bases and J by 4 bases, with 13 bases between. The CDR3 consists of 15 residues. The chain's CDR3 is CASGSVGDRTGELFF. In DNA form, the CDR3 reads TGTGCTAGTGGTTCGGTGGGAGACCGCACCGGGGAGCTGTTTTTT.

This chain connects TRBV7-2 to TRBJ2-1; 13 bases line up with TRBD2. CDR1 is SGHTA, CDR2 FQGNSA, per germline. The CDR3 consists of 15 residues. The ends lost 2 bases at V and 9 bases at J; junction bases unmatched: 4. CDR3 in DNA: TGTGCCAGCAGCTTACCCGGGACTAGCGGGGTTGAGCAGTTCTTC. The encoded protein is CASSLPGTSGVEQFF. The full variable domain, completed using reference TRBV7-2 and TRBJ2-1, is GAGVSQSPSNKVTEKGKDVELRCDPISGHTALYWYRQSLGQGLEFLIYFQGNSAPDKSGLPSDRFSAERTGGSVSTLTIQRTQQEDSAVYLCASSLPGTSGVEQFFGPGTRLTVL.

J is TRBJ2-7 and V is TRBV5-4, with 11 positions matching TRBD2. The J segment lost 2 bases and the V segment lost 0 bases, leaving 4 bases of the junction unmatched. The CDR3 covers 16 residues. Germline V gene lookup returns CDR1 SGHNT and CDR2 YYREEE (reference sequence). The CDR3 protein is CASSLGLAGGPYEQYF. In nucleotides, the CDR3 is TGTGCCAGCAGCTTGGGGCTAGCGGGAGGCCCCTACGAGCAGTACTTC.

This chain connects TRBV4-1 to TRBJ2-7; maybe TRBD1 (7 bases). Trimming shortened V by 0 bases and J by 5 bases, and 20 bases separated the two germline ends. The length of the CDR3 is 17 residues. Looked up from germline, CDR1 is MGHRA and CDR2 is YSYEKL. This CDR3 reads CASSQEVGGLARDEQYF. DNA for the CDR3: TGCGCCAGCAGCCAAGAGGTAGGGGGCCTAGCGAGAGACGAGCAGTACTTC.

V usage is TRBV19 and J usage is TRBJ2-5; 12 positions match TRBD2. This CDR3 spans 16 amino acids. Germline V gives CDR1 LNHDA, CDR2 SQIVND (reference sequence). The trim removed 5 bases at V and 7 bases at J, leaving 11 bases unmatched. The CDR3 loop is CASSSRLAGVYATQYF. CDR3 bases: TGTGCCAGTAGTTCGCGACTAGCGGGAGTCTATGCGACCCAGTACTTC.

The chain carries TRBV13 and TRBJ2-3; D is uncertain. Trimming took off 1 base at V and 3 bases at J, with 8 bases between the two ends. From germline, CDR1 is PRHDT and CDR2 FYEKMQ (reference sequence). CDR3 length: 14 amino acids. The CDR3 sequence: CASSLDGPTDTQYF. CDR3 nucleotides: TGTGCCAGCAGCTTAGACGGACCTACAGATACGCAGTATTTT.

This sequence joins TRBV10-3 and TRBJ1-3; 8 bases fit TRBD1. Germline lookup yields CDR1 ENHRY and CDR2 SYGVKD. The CDR3 loop spans 15 amino acids. V shed 6 bases, J shed 3 bases, and the junction held 7 bases outside the gene matches. CDR3 protein: CAISSGTGIGNTIYF. CDR3 sequence (DNA): TGTGCCATCAGCTCCGGGACAGGAATTGGAAACACCATATATTTT.

The chain recombines TRBV2 with TRBJ2-2; no definite D call. Per germline, CDR1 SNHLY and CDR2 FYNNEI. Trimming removed 0 bases at V and 2 bases at J, with 13 bases between. The CDR3 covers 17 residues. The CDR3 region has the DNA TGTGCCAGCAGTGAAGCATTAAGGCAGATCAACACCGGGGAGCTGTTTTTT. Protein: CASSEALRQINTGELFF.

This clone has a single count. The gene calls are TRBV7-2 and TRBJ2-7; 7 bases are a match to TRBD2. The CDR3 extends over 15 amino acids. Trimming at V came to 1 base and at J to 6 bases, leaving 9 bases not matched to a gene. Looked up from germline, CDR1 is SGHTA and CDR2 is FQGNSA. The CDR3 DNA is TGTGCCAGCAGCTTAGACTCGGGGGGAAGGGGCGAGCAGTACTTC. This codes for CASSLDSGGRGEQYF.

The chain is built from TRBV5-1 and TRBJ2-1; a weak D match, TRBD1 (6 bases). CDR3 length: 13 amino acids. The germline V and J ends were trimmed by 4 bases and 9 bases, with 14 bases remaining between them. The germline CDR1 and CDR2 sequences are SGHRS and YFSETQ. CDR3 bases: TGCGCCAGCAGCCTTACAGGGTCGGGTGAGCAGTTCTTC. This translates into CASSLTGSGEQFF. Using reference TRBV5-1 and TRBJ2-1 for the parts outside the CDR3, the full variable domain is KAGVTQTPRYLIKTRGQQVTLSCSPISGHRSVSWYQQTPGQGLQFLFEYFSETQRNKGNFPGRFSGRQFSNSRSEMNVSTLELGDSALYLCASSLTGSGEQFFGPGTRLTVL.

V gene TRBV5-1 combines with J gene TRBJ2-5; possible D gene TRBD2, 7 bases. The CDR3 has 15 residues. Trimming left V 0 bases short and J 2 bases short, with 11 bases between. Germline loops: CDR1 SGHRS, CDR2 YFSETQ. CDR3 residues: CASSLAGGPQETQYF. The CDR3 nucleotides are TGCGCCAGCAGCTTGGCCGGGGGGCCTCAAGAGACCCAGTACTTC. The entire variable domain, with the rest obtained from reference TRBV5-1 and TRBJ2-5, is as follows: KAGVTQTPRYLIKTRGQQVTLSCSPISGHRSVSWYQQTPGQGLQFLFEYFSETQRNKGNFPGRFSGRQFSNSRSEMNVSTLELGDSALYLCASSLAGGPQETQYFGPGTRLLVL.

The chain uses TRBV11-2 and TRBJ1-5; the match to TRBD1 covers 7 bases. Germline CDR1 reads SGHAT; CDR2 reads FQNNGV. The CDR3 runs to 14 residues. V lost 2 bases and J lost 4; bases outside the gene matches: 2. The CDR3 DNA sequence: TGTGCCAGCAGCTTATCCAGGGGGAATCAGCCCCAGCATTTT. The encoded protein is CASSLSRGNQPQHF.

This chain connects TRBV7-2 to TRBJ1-4, with D maybe TRBD1 (5 bases). Germline CDR1 is SGHTA and CDR2 is FQGNSA. The ends were cut back, 6 bases at V and 8 bases at J, with 19 bases in the middle. This CDR3 has 15 residues. The CDR3 region is CASSLFTGTEEKLFF. In DNA, the CDR3 is TGTGCCAGCAGTTTATTTACCGGGACCGAAGAAAAACTGTTTTTT.

The chain links TRBV19 to TRBJ1-1, with a weak D call TRBD1 (5 bases). Germline V gives CDR1 LNHDA, CDR2 SQIVND (reference sequence). The CDR3 sequence is 16 residues long. V lost 3 bases and J lost 5, with 19 bases in between. The CDR3 DNA reads as TGTGCCAGTAGTATCGCGACGACAGTATTTGGGACTGAAGCTTTCTTT. It codes for CASSIATTVFGTEAFF.

This clone was seen once. J is TRBJ2-1 and V is TRBV7-6; D not certain. The V end was cut by 1 base, the J end by 6 bases, with 10 bases between. CDR1 is SGHVS, CDR2 FNYEAQ, per germline. The CDR3 runs 14 residues. CDR3 residues: CASSLEPSSNEQFF. DNA of the CDR3: TGTGCCAGCAGCTTAGAACCCTCCAGCAATGAGCAGTTCTTC. The variable domain in full, completed from reference TRBV7-6 and TRBJ2-1, reads GAGVSQSPRYKVTKRGQDVALRCDPISGHVSLYWYRQALGQGPEFLTYFNYEAQQDKSGLPNDRFSAERPEGSISTLTIQRTEQRDSAMYRCASSLEPSSNEQFFGPGTRLTVL.

V is TRBV5-1 and J is TRBJ2-3, with D possibly matching TRBD1 (6 bases). The length of the CDR3 is 16 residues. V was trimmed by 5 bases and J by 6 bases, leaving 22 bases between them. The germline V gene encodes CDR1 SGHRS and CDR2 YFSETQ. CDR3 bases: TGCGCCAGCAGTATTAACGGGCAGGGGATATGGGATACGCAGTATTTT. Translated, it gives CASSINGQGIWDTQYF.

The chain has TRBV6-1 and TRBJ2-3; D might be TRBD1 or TRBD2, each matching 5 bases. V lost 11 bases to trimming and J lost 5 bases, with 17 bases between them. This CDR3 region has 13 residues. The germline gives CDR1 MNHNS, CDR2 SASEGT. CDR3 DNA: TGTGCCGGCCGGGACCTAAGGGGAGATACGCAGTATTTT. Its protein product is CAGRDLRGDTQYF.

The chain links TRBV7-2 to TRBJ1-2, with 7 bases matching TRBD1. Germline V lookup: CDR1 SGHTA, CDR2 FQGNSA. There are 18 residues in the CDR3. V shed 5 bases and J 4 bases; nucleotides not matched to a gene: 19. DNA for the CDR3: TGTGCCAGCAGCGCATCCTCAACCGACAGGGACAATGGCTATGGCTACACCTTC. Translating it yields CASSASSTDRDNGYGYTF.

The rearrangement uses TRBV29-1 and TRBJ2-6; the D is unclear. The germline V gene has CDR1 SQVTM and CDR2 ANQGSEA. The CDR3 is 13 amino acids. V was cut by 6 bases and J by 2 bases, with 8 bases left in between. CDR3 sequence (DNA): TGCAGCGTCTCTGGGGCTGGGGCCAACGTCCTGACTTTC. Protein: CSVSGAGANVLTF. The whole variable domain, remainder taken from reference TRBV29-1 and TRBJ2-6, is SAVISQKPSRDICQRGTSLTIQCQVDSQVTMMFWYRQQPGQSLTLIATANQGSEATYESGFVIDKFPISRPNLTFSTLTVSNMSPEDSSIYLCSVSGAGANVLTFGAGSRLTVL.

The CDR3 spells CASRDRATGELFF. In DNA, the CDR3 is TGTGCCAGCAGGGACAGGGCCACCGGGGAGCTGTTTTTT. The genes are TRBV9 and TRBJ2-2; TRBD1 aligns across 8 bases. Trimming removed 5 bases from V and 4 bases from J; junction bases left unmatched: 1. Looked up from germline, CDR1 is SGDLS and CDR2 is YYNGEE. The CDR3 sequence is 13 residues long.

The chain carries TRBV14 and TRBJ2-6; the D is unclear. The ends were cut back, 6 bases at V and 4 bases at J, with 13 bases in the middle. Germline V gene lookup returns CDR1 SGHDN and CDR2 FVKESK. The CDR3 totals 15 residues. The CDR3 bases are TGTGCCAGCAGTGAATCAACCCCCGGGGCCAACGTCCTGACTTTC. This encodes CASSESTPGANVLTF.

V usage is TRBV7-2 and J usage is TRBJ2-7; D gene uncertain. The V end was cut by 5 bases, the J end by 7 bases, with 15 bases between. There are 13 residues in the CDR3. Germline values: CDR1 SGHTA, CDR2 FQGNSA. CDR3 DNA: TGTGCCAGCAGCCAGAGCCACCTCGGGGAGCAGTACTTC. As protein: CASSQSHLGEQYF.

The count of this clone is one. The chain is built from TRBV5-4 and TRBJ2-1, with D possibly TRBD2 on 5 matching bases. This CDR3 has 16 amino acids. CDR1 is SGHNT and CDR2 is YYREEE in the germline V gene (reference sequence). With 2 bases removed from V and 5 bases from J, the gap between germline ends came to 17 bases. This CDR3 reads CASSFGGNPGHNEQFF. DNA for the CDR3: TGTGCCAGCAGCTTCGGAGGCAACCCGGGCCACAATGAGCAGTTCTTC.

This clone was found a few times. V gene TRBV7-3 combines with J gene TRBJ2-1, with 8 bases lining up with TRBD2. The CDR3 length is 14 residues. Germline CDR1 and CDR2: SGHTA and FQGTGA. The V segment lost 5 bases and the J segment 7 bases; nucleotides outside the gene matches: 7. The CDR3 loop is CASSPGGGRNEQFF. The CDR3 DNA reads as TGTGCCAGCAGCCCCGGGGGGGGCCGAAATGAGCAGTTCTTC.